This T cell receptor beta chain was recorded in a study of vaccination and CD4 T cells after COVID-19. Looking at the study overall: Sampling that followed vaccination took place a median approximately 72 days after dose two, within a range of 14 to 241.

Treatment noted: roughly ten-day PBMC culture with coronavirus spike peptide pools or control peptides (ViraFEST assay). The germline CDR1 and CDR2 sequences are MNHEY and SMNVEV (reference sequence). The CDR3 covers 15 residues. Trimming took 6 bases from V and 1 from J; bases not matched to a gene: 8. Study results and caveats: Vaccine-specific clones numbering 304 of 307 showed spike mono-reactivity in convalescent patients.

With regard to this clonotype: What it binds is not known.

Researchers used the Oncomine TCR Beta short-read assay to sequence DNA from cultured CD4+ T cells. TCRdb independently ran MiXCR on the PCR reads; one entry per CDR3 protein. This table holds more than 12,000 distinct CDR3 sequences, about 35% found once. The receptor's source is a human donor with COVID-19. The rearrangement links TRBV27 to TRBJ1-1; 7 nucleotides agree with TRBD1. Sequencing was performed on cultured CD4+ T cells from blood. CDR3 protein: CASSSRQGWNTEAFF. Here the CDR3 DNA reads TGTGCCAGCAGCTCCCGACAGGGTTGGAACACTGAAGCTTTCTTT.